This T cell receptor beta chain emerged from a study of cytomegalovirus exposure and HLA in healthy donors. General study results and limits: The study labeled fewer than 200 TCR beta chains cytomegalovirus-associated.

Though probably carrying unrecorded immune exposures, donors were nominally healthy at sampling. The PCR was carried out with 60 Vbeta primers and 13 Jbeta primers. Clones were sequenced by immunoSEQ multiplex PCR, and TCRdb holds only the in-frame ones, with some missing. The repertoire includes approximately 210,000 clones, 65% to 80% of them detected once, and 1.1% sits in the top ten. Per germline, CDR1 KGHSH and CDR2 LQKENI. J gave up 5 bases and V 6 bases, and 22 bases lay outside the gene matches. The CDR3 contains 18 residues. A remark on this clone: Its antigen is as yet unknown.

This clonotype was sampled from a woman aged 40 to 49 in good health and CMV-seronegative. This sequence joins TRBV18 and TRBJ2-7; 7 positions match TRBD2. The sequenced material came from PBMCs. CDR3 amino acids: CASSFTGLAAHSGNEQYF. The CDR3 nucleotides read TGTGCCAGCTCTTTCACAGGCCTAGCGGCCCACAGTGGAAACGAGCAGTACTTC.